This TCR beta chain is drawn from a study of identical twins listed by TCRdb under 2016. Study-level background: To test whether fetal clonotypes persist, the study used deep sequencing on TCR alpha and beta repertoires from monozygotic twins, unrelated adults of various ages, and cord blood. Replicate twin experiments were performed at different times using different library preparation protocols to rule out contamination. General conclusions and limits of the study: The excess sharing between twins in beta out-of-frame sequences was weaker because fewer shared sequences reduced the signal-to-noise ratio. Because the same donors could not be followed over many years, the conclusions depended on cross-sectional statistical analysis. Fewer insertions were carried by abundant cord blood beta clonotypes, a similar but weaker trend appeared in young adult naive repertoires, and no such trend appeared in memory repertoires. Compared with coincidental sharing between unrelated individuals, out-of-frame TCR alpha sequences shared between twins had an excess of sequences with low generation probability. In monozygotic twins, recombination models systematically underestimated out-of-frame TCR alpha sharing, but the models matched the sharing seen between unrelated individuals. Invariant T cells such as MAIT and iNKT could partly confound zero-insertion analyses, although diverse VJ usage argued against such confounding for most clonotypes.

Every donor in the study was a healthy Caucasian. The twin cohort consisted of three pairs of female monozygotic twins, all aged 18 to 29 years. Positive isolation kits from Invitrogen were used to isolate the CD4+ and CD8+ T cell populations. The library was generated by 5' RACE. TCRdb records Illumina HiSeq 2000 as the sequencer. Template switching introduced a universal primer binding site; the final cDNA contained a unique molecular identifier, enabling accurate counting of TCR cDNA molecules. Specific primers in the conserved constant-segment region were used to synthesize first-strand cDNA for the TCR alpha and beta chains. Each cDNA library was double barcoded, with a SMART-Mk sample barcode plus Illumina barcodes, to control for contamination. TruSeq adapter sequences and Illumina sample barcodes were added in two successive PCR steps. The Illumina HiSeq platform was used with custom primers to sequence TCR alpha and beta cDNA libraries. The study's processing was this. Unique molecular identifiers were extracted from raw reads with MiGEC, and CDR3 positions were determined with MiXCR. For each individual, recombination models were inferred using an EM algorithm with the repgenHMM and IGoR tools. Shared clonotypes were analyzed with the tcR package in R, and sharing was normalized by the product of cloneset sizes. To study raw recombination without the effects of thymic and clonal selection, out-of-frame nonproductive sequences were analyzed. TCRdb applied fastp at Q25 and MiXCR to the public reads, then kept only in-frame beta chains. One record per CDR3 amino acid sequence lists the most common genes and DNA. The V and J calls reflect TCRdb's pipeline rather than the authors' work. This sample holds 450,000 or so distinct CDR3 sequences; 20% to 25% were observed only once. Around 3% of the sample is in the top ten clones.

Concerning this clonotype: What this receptor recognizes is not known. No much larger clonotype is one base removed from it; base qualities were not supplied.

The trim is 3 bases for V and 1 base for J, with a gap of 3 bases between the germline ends. CDR3 length: 11 amino acids, cysteine to phenylalanine. The read is trimmed to its CDR3 DNA, 33 bases read in frame from base 1. Looking up the germline V gene yields CDR1 SQVTM and CDR2 ANQGSEA. These data were also filed under a second study, of T cells expressing NK-cell markers. The second study's paper adds: Three sorted T-cell subsets (CD3+CD56+NKG2C+, CD3+CD56+NKG2C- and CD3+CD56-NKG2C+) from about 8 donors had their TCR beta-chain repertoires profiled. Of the eight sequenced donors, seven were found to be HCMV-seropositive and one was found to be HCMV-seronegative. In several experiments an anti-gammadeltaTCR antibody was added to restrict sorting to alphabetaTCR-expressing T cells. In roughly 6 donors, the dominant CD3+CD56+NKG2C+ clonotypes were found to rank among the top 10 CD8+ clonotypes and to make up 1.0-7.0% of CD8+ T cells. Those dominant clonotypes were again the most abundant among CD3+CD56-NKG2C+ cells in a few donors, at about 28.3-60.1%. Whether the expanded NKG2C-expressing T cell clones were specific for HCMV antigens remained unclear. The eight sequenced donors were randomly selected healthy volunteers, three men and five women. A commercial ELISA kit detecting HCMV-specific IgG in serum was used to determine HCMV serostatus. Reads were demultiplexed and grouped by UMI with MIGEC, and clonotypes were assembled and quantified with MiTCR. To remove erroneous sequences, TCR cDNA sequences were retained only when supported by two or more reads. The tcR package was used for downstream repertoire analysis, and clonotypes were matched across fractions by CDR3 nucleotide sequence plus V segment. VDJmatch was used to annotate antigen specificity against VDJdb, with one amino acid substitution in CDR3 allowed.

The receptor comes from a woman between 18 and 30 years old in good health. Material: CD4+ T cells sorted from blood. The chain is made from TRBV29-1 and TRBJ1-2; no D segment can be confidently identified. This receptor carries the CDR3 CSVEGNYGYTF. The sequenced DNA is TGCAGCGTTGAGGGTAACTATGGCTACACCTTC.